This TCR beta chain derives from a study of blood T cell repertoires in COVID-19 (dated by TCRdb to 2020 to 2022). In the study overall: Collaborator samples came from the United States, Italy and Spain and covered acute and convalescent phases of COVID-19. The prospective study material was composed of cDNA or gDNA derived from T cells, B-cell-depleted T cells, or PBMCs. Deeply sampled blood TCRbeta repertoires from subjects exposed to, actively infected with, or recovered from COVID-19 were included in the dataset. The repertoires were made available in a free public database intended to serve as a resource for research on the immune response to SARS-CoV-2. The samples were drawn from two sources: the first 160 participants of the ongoing ImmuneRACE study, and 1,000 to 1,500 subjects contributed by 6 global collaborators. Nearly every sample came with metadata listing a de-identified subject ID, COVID-19 status, age in years and sex. Where available, HLA class I and class II types were obtained from metadata supplied by the sample provider rather than from assay-based typing.

Collaborating institutions collected whole blood in K2EDTA tubes following their own protocols. Collaborator samples were shipped for TCRbeta analysis as frozen whole blood, isolated PBMCs, or DNA extracted from either sample type. TCRbeta CDR3 regions were amplified from genomic DNA by means of the immunoSEQ Assay, a bias-controlled multiplex PCR. The published analysis was carried out like this. Nucleated cell counts per sample were estimated from amplification of reference gene primers within the assay. To quantify the absolute abundance of each unique TCRbeta CDR3 rearrangement, sequence reads were collapsed and filtered. For each sample, productive Simpson clonality was calculated as the square root of Simpson's diversity index over productive rearrangements. TCRdb mirrors the immuneACCESS table, restricted to in-frame sequences. Some clones are absent from its copies; in checked studies, under half trace to an unresolved V gene, and the reason for the others is unknown. Clone size and the V and J calls come from that table; the DNA yielded D and trimming. The sample contains more than 60,000 clones, around nine tenths of them found a single time. The top ten constitute over 20% of the sample.

Remarks on this clone: Its target antigen remains unknown. Base qualities are not provided; no much larger clone lies one nucleotide away.

The paper's findings and limits, for the study overall: How much clinical and demographic metadata was included differed by source and by participant, and the metadata was provided uncurated.

The sequenced sample consisted of peripheral blood. This sequence was found in a woman in her fifties or sixties with active or convalescent COVID-19.

The CDR3 has the sequence CASSSDRGVGANVLTF. The nucleotide sequence is TGTGCCAGCAGCTCGGACAGGGGAGTAGGGGCCAACGTCCTGACTTTC. This chain joins TRBV11-2 to TRBJ2-6, with 9 junctional bases fitting TRBD1. Trimming takes 4 bases off V and 4 bases off J; junction bases not matched to a gene: 5. The CDR3 sequence holds 16 residues, the cysteine and phenylalanine included. Only the CDR3 portion is preserved as DNA: 48 bases, with reading frame beginning at the first base. CDR1 and CDR2 are read off the germline V gene as SGHAT and FQNNGV.